The T cell receptor beta chain described here comes from a study of cytomegalovirus exposure and HLA in healthy donors (dated by TCRdb to between 2016 and 2019). Regarding the research as a whole: The 650 to 750 repertoires of the first cohort and the roughly 120 validation repertoires were produced on the same platform, according to a later analysis. High-throughput TCR immunosequencing, statistical association of individual TCRs with disease status, and machine learning were combined to predict cytomegalovirus infection status. The study aimed to test whether cataloging public T cell receptors could reveal signatures of past pathogen exposure. A separate validation cohort of approximately 130 different subjects was used in addition to the 666-subject first cohort.

About this clone itself: Which antigen it targets is not known. Per-base quality was not reported, and no clone a single base away is much larger than it.

Looking up the germline V gene (reference sequence) yields CDR1 LNHDA and CDR2 SQIVND. The CDR3 sequence holds 15 residues, the cysteine and phenylalanine included. The CDR3 DNA has 45 bases and is translated from base 1. V loses 3 bases at its end and J loses 3 bases; junction bases beyond the gene matches: 7. Preparation of the library involved the immunoSEQ multiplex PCR assay. The paper's processing steps were these. A statistical classification framework was built to diagnose cytomegalovirus status from the catalog of TCR beta chain sequences. The immuneACCESS repertoire file appears here via TCRdb, limited to in-frame rearrangements. These files lack a portion of the clones; in checked studies, under half of the deficit traces to unresolved V genes, and the cause of the others is not known. V, J and clone size were drawn from that table, and D and trimming were deduced from the DNA. The sample table records around 130,000 clones; about 90% of these occur just once. The top ten hold 1.4% to 1.5% of the sample.

The donors belonged to the validation cohort of over a hundred subjects, which was separate from the roughly 700-subject first cohort. What the research found in general, with its limitations: A later analysis lacked HLA typing for the validation cohort, so it scored co-occurrence in that cohort across all 120 repertoires. Across donors, most TCR sequences were observed very rarely, whereas some public TCRs were present in many individuals. Of the cluster scores, roughly 93% were above 0 in a later analysis, which found that TCRs clustered in the first cohort also tended to co-occur in the approximately 120 validation repertoires. A few of the identified cytomegalovirus-associated TCR beta chains were confirmed in vitro to be specific for cytomegalovirus antigens. According to the authors, the approach could potentially be generalized to other disease states and immunological phenotypes. The study listed 150 to 200 TCR beta chains as associated with cytomegalovirus. The classifier was reported to diagnose cytomegalovirus status with high specificity and sensitivity in both the original and validation cohorts.

Recombination joined TRBV19 with TRBJ2-5, and TRBD1 matches 7 of the central bases. Material for sequencing was PBMCs. The sequence was collected from a man aged 25-40 years in good health and CMV-seronegative. The CDR3 region: CASSISWQGEETQYF. The sequenced DNA: TGTGCCAGTAGTATTTCGTGGCAGGGGGAAGAGACCCAGTACTTC.